What follows is one T cell receptor (beta chain) and its context. This clone's antigen is unknown. Per-base quality was not reported, and no clone a single base away is much larger than it. These data originate in a study of cytomegalovirus exposure and HLA in healthy donors (dated by TCRdb to about 2017). For the study in its entirety: An earlier analysis of some 600 of the donors reported under 300 Gb of sequence data and roughly 120 million unique TCR beta sequences obtained from 150 million to 200 million T cells. Along with the 666-subject first cohort, a separate validation cohort of over 90 different subjects was used. Every discovery cohort repertoire had been produced on one sequencing platform. In the later analysis, no new phenotypic data were used to find candidate immune exposures; instead, reliance was placed on TCR beta sequences and their occurrence across donors. Donor age, sex, ethnicity and CMV serostatus were collected together with the repertoire data. The study combined high-throughput TCR immunosequencing, statistical association of individual TCRs with disease status, and machine learning to predict cytomegalovirus infection status. Of the 300 to 450 genotyped donors, less than 85% were placed in the genetic ancestry cluster associated with self-reported Caucasian donors. The study was designed to test whether signatures of past pathogen exposure could be identified by cataloging public T cell receptors. Class I and class II HLA loci were covered by the typing at four-digit resolution. Across about 370 genotyped donors of the cohort, an average of about 240,000 unique TCR beta nucleotide sequences per donor were sequenced, and 15% to 20% of those sequences were non-productive. An early release covering 550 to 650 HLA-typed donors comprised about 290 gigabases of sequencing data and around 85 million unique TCR sequences. The number of typed donors differed by locus: about 629-630 for A, B, C, DRB1 and DQB1; 500 to 550 for DQA1; some 610 for DPA1; and some 450 for DPB1. In a later analysis, previously published TCR beta repertoires from fewer than 750 donors were re-analyzed and high-resolution HLA genotyping was added so that TCR occurrence patterns could be studied. Using immunosequencing, the study profiled T cell repertoires from around 680 subjects and related those repertoires to cytomegalovirus serostatus. Genome-wide SNP genotypes for about three fifths of the roughly 670 donors were used in a later genetic analysis, which treated that subset as a discovery cohort. Because of strong linkage in the cohort, roughly five DR-DQ haplotypes were treated as single units for association and clustering. An earlier analysis of fewer than 700 of the donors applied high-throughput TCR beta sequencing to assess whether each TCR beta V gene segment acted as functional or pseudogenic. Summary of the overall study and its limitations: In an earlier analysis of 500 to 650 of the donors, most TCR beta V segments appeared in productive rearrangements about 90% or about 30% of the time, broadly matching IMGT annotations. In this cohort, only TCR beta chains were sequenced, and detectable features were limited by the absence of alpha or paired-chain data. Assigning TCR associations to individual alleles was difficult when HLA alleles, especially DR and DQ, strongly co-occurred. Several of the top co-occurrence clusters appeared to be linked to parvovirus B19, influenza, CMV and Epstein-Barr virus, according to a later analysis. A later analysis found that HLA-associated TCR beta chains were more clonally expanded and had lower generation probabilities than equally common non-associated chains. Correlated functional status among segregating V segments might be attributable to linkage disequilibrium, but an unknown experimental factor could not be ruled out. Most CMV-associated TCR beta chains appeared to be HLA-restricted in a later analysis, and the HLA associations seemed to be driven largely by CMV exposure. In a later genetic analysis, fewer N-insertions in productive TCRs were reported among donors in an Asian-associated ancestry cluster than the 666-donor mean. Across donors, most TCR sequences were observed very rarely, whereas some public TCRs were present in many individuals. In the study, around 150 TCR beta chains were listed as associated with cytomegalovirus. Immune exposure information for the cohort was limited to CMV serostatus. HLA typing was unavailable for some donors at each locus, so association tests used only the typed subset. A further reported finding was that TCR beta sequences accurately predicted the HLA-A and HLA-B alleles for most subjects in the first cohort. A later analysis associated about 16,000 TCR beta sequences with specific HLA alleles at a false discovery rate of 0.05. Presence/absence analyses assumed roughly uniform sequencing depth across donors, an assumption that may not hold. A group of highly shared sequence variants was considered likely to be a technical artifact of the sequencing pipeline. V-gene and J-gene trimming of TCR beta chains was associated with a missense DCLRE1C variant in a later genetic analysis, and the association was replicated in an independent cohort. In both the original and validation cohorts, the classifier was reported to diagnose cytomegalovirus status with high specificity and sensitivity. In a later analysis, TCR association rates were found to vary across HLA loci, with the most associated TCRs seen for DRB1 alleles and the fewest for HLA-C alleles. According to the authors, the approach could potentially be generalized to other disease states and immunological phenotypes. The 87-base-pair reads could not distinguish some IMGT-functional V segments, including TRBV6-2 and TRBV6-3, so those segments were excluded. The earlier analysis of fewer than 750 of the donors excluded roughly 17 rarely observed V segments, including chromosome 9 orphons, because counts were too low. In vitro tests confirmed that three of the cytomegalovirus-associated TCR beta chains recognize cytomegalovirus antigens.

In total, roughly 670 healthy bone marrow donors made up the cohort. At the time of sampling, all cohort members were nominally healthy, though unrecorded immune exposures were likely present. The donor was CMV seronegative and belonged to the group of 380 or so seronegative cohort members. Each donor provided a peripheral blood sample, and peripheral blood mononuclear cells were used for TCR beta sequencing. The Qiagen DNeasy Blood Extraction Kit was used to extract genomic DNA from the blood cell samples. Library construction relied on the immunoSEQ multiplex PCR assay. For the multiplex PCR, a mixture combining 60 forward primers for TCR Vbeta segments and 13 reverse primers for TCR Jbeta segments was used. The CDR3 region of rearranged TCR beta genes was amplified from genomic DNA with a multiplex PCR assay. The Illumina HiSeq System was used to sequence the amplified TCR beta libraries as 87-base-pair reads. As for the original processing: Across the 640 or so repertoires, a later analysis counted tens of millions of unique TCR beta chains, around 11 million of which were shared by at least two donors. Raw reads were error-corrected and collapsed into unique sequences with a nearest-neighbor algorithm that merged closely related sequences to remove PCR and sequencing errors. V, D and J gene segments were assigned by aligning CDR3 sequences to IMGT reference sequences. For a sequence to be retained, a match of at least six nucleotides was required to both a V gene segment and a J gene segment. A rearrangement was called productive if the CDR3 had no stop codons and remained in frame with V and J, and every other rearrangement was called non-productive. CDR3 was defined according to IMGT convention as the region running from the second conserved V-encoded cysteine to the conserved J-encoded phenylalanine. In an earlier analysis of roughly 610 of the donors, sequences lacking an unambiguous match to a single V gene segment were excluded. In an earlier analysis of a few hundred of the donors, a V segment was called functional when productive rearrangements were above 56.7%, and segregating when the standard deviation between donors exceeded 5%. To diagnose cytomegalovirus status from the catalog of TCR beta chain sequences, a statistical classification framework was built. V and J gene assignment, in a later analysis, came from comparing TCR nucleotide sequences with IMGT/GENE-DB human TR gene sequences. In a later analysis, CDR3 sequences and most-parsimonious VDJ recombination scenarios were assigned using the TCRdist pipeline. In a later analysis, each TCR beta chain was defined by its CDR3 amino acid sequence together with its V-gene family, and reads without a unique V-gene family were excluded. In a later analysis, fewer than 600 highly shared, low-generation-probability nucleotide sequences were removed to address suspected cross-contamination and a sequencing artifact. In a later analysis, a clonal expansion index was calculated for each public chain from normalized within-repertoire ranks of inferred template counts. Generation probabilities in a later analysis came from a VDJ recombination model fitted to out-of-frame rearrangements, and those results were checked against IGoR. In a later analysis, hypergeometric tests were used to score TCR-TCR, TCR-HLA and TCR-CMV co-occurrence, with a repertoire-size bias correction applied to TCR pairs. To estimate false discovery rates, a later analysis permuted the HLA or CMV assignments 20 times. In a later analysis, co-occurring TCRs were grouped with DBSCAN, and TCRdist sequence similarity was added when clustering was performed within HLA-allele-positive subsets. Repertoires with fewer than 30,000 or more than 120,000 public chains, plus five repertoires with anomalous nucleotide sharing, were excluded from co-occurrence clustering. As stored in TCRdb, this immuneACCESS dataset retains in-frame rearrangements with V and J assigned. A fraction of the clones does not appear; measured against another copy, unresolved V genes explain less than half of the discrepancy, and the remainder lacks a known reason. That table furnishes V, J and clone size, whereas the DNA furnished D and trimming. The sample profile shows fewer than 250,000 clones; roughly 83% of them were found once. The top ten hold 0.71% of the sample.

The CDR3 goes from the cysteine to the phenylalanine over 16 residues. Only the CDR3 DNA is retained, 48 bases long and in frame from the first base. According to the germline V gene, CDR1 reads LGHNA and CDR2 reads YNFKEQ. After removal of 0 bases from V and 4 bases from J, the junction retains 6 bases not matched to a gene. This sequence was found in a boy aged 2 to 9 in good health and CMV-seronegative. The rearrangement joined TRBV4-2 to TRBJ2-1; TRBD1 lines up with 7 middle nucleotides. The sample consisted of PBMCs. Here is the DNA: TGTGCCAGCAGCCAAGACTACAGGGGCCGATACAATGAGCAGTTCTTC. This codes for CASSQDYRGRYNEQFF.